The 23 T cell receptor beta chains reported below all come from one sample, sequenced in a study of radiotherapy plus CTLA-4 blockade in lung cancer. TCRdb's table, derived via immunoSEQ multiplex PCR, lists solely in-frame clones and lacks some. The table includes fewer than 50,000 clones, roughly 59% detected once. The specimen comprised peripheral blood, sampled from a patient treated with radiotherapy plus ipilimumab. The receptors come from a human donor with non-small cell lung cancer who had a partial response to radiotherapy plus ipilimumab.

This clone was counted only a few times. The chain links TRBV6-5 to TRBJ1-1; the match to TRBD1 covers 7 bases. This CDR3 has 14 amino acids. J gave up 2 bases and V 5 bases, and 5 bases lay outside the gene matches. Germline V gene sequence: CDR1 MNHEY, CDR2 SVGAGI. In DNA form, the CDR3 reads TGTGCCAGCAGTACAAACAGGGGCAACACTGAAGCTTTCTTT. Its translation is CASSTNRGNTEAFF.

The rearrangement links TRBV21-1 to TRBJ2-1; the table's TRBD1 call for D was not verified on the DNA. TRBV21-1 is flagged as a pseudogene. This CDR3 contains 14 residues. The CDR3 spells CASSKRQGRTEQFF. In DNA, the CDR3 is TGTGCCAGCAGCAAAAGACAGGGACGGACTGAGCAGTTCTTC.

There are a few counts of this clone. The CDR3 DNA is TGCGCCAGCAGAGTAAGGACTAGCGGGAGGTTCAATGAGCAGTTCTTC. Encoded protein: CASRVRTSGRFNEQFF. The chain is built from TRBV10-2 and TRBJ2-1; 14 positions match TRBD2. The germline gives CDR1 WSHSY, CDR2 SAAADI. The V segment lost 6 bases and the J segment 6 bases; nucleotides outside the gene matches: 7. The CDR3 is made up of 16 amino acids.

The chain is built from TRBV6-1 and TRBJ2-7; D gene uncertain. V shed 0 bases and J shed 0 bases, with 9 bases lying between them. The CDR3 extends over 15 amino acids. CDR1 and CDR2 (germline): MNHNS, SASEGT. The CDR3 protein is CASSEALRDSYEQYF. CDR3 bases: TGTGCCAGCAGTGAAGCGCTAAGAGACTCCTACGAGCAGTACTTC.

The chain is built from TRBV10-3 and TRBJ1-2; 8 bases line up with TRBD1. The germline CDR1 and CDR2 sequences are ENHRY and SYGVKD. The CDR3 is 14 residues long. Trimming took 10 bases from V and 0 from J; bases not matched to a gene: 7. In nucleotides, the CDR3 is TGTGCCACCACTGTGGACAGGGCTAACTATGGCTACACCTTC. It codes for CATTVDRANYGYTF.

The chain is built from TRBV4-3 and TRBJ2-2, with 7 nucleotides matching TRBD2. Per germline, CDR1 LGHNA and CDR2 YSLEER. There are 17 residues in the CDR3. Trimming at V came to 0 bases and at J to 2 bases, leaving 6 bases not matched to a gene. CDR3 protein: CASSQDGSGFNTGELFF. CDR3 sequence (DNA): TGCGCCAGCAGCCAAGATGGTAGCGGGTTTAACACCGGGGAGCTGTTTTTT.

The V and J genes are TRBV7-3 and TRBJ2-7; D gene ambiguous. This CDR3 region has 13 residues. Germline V gives CDR1 SGHTA, CDR2 FQGTGA. The V and J ends lost 1 base and 7 bases respectively, with 11 bases between them. CDR3 in amino acids: CASSLIPNGEQYF. The CDR3 nucleotides are TGTGCCAGCAGCTTAATCCCCAACGGGGAGCAGTACTTC.

The chain employs TRBV6-1 and TRBJ2-1, with 12 bases matching TRBD1. Germline V gene lookup returns CDR1 MNHNS and CDR2 SASEGT. Losses at the gene ends were 4 bases for V and 2 bases for J; bases not matched to a gene: 12. This CDR3 region has 19 residues. CDR3 residues: CASSGGTGGGRRTYNEQFF. CDR3 DNA sequence: TGTGCCAGCAGTGGGGGGACAGGGGGCGGCCGTAGGACCTACAATGAGCAGTTCTTC.

This chain joins TRBV19 and TRBJ2-5; unclear D gene. The length of the CDR3 is 12 residues. CDR1 and CDR2 from the germline V gene are LNHDA and SQIVND (reference sequence). Trimming cost V 5 bases and J 2 bases, with 6 bases left between them. DNA of the CDR3: TGTGCCAGTAGTCCCAGTCAAGAGACCCAGTACTTC. Translation gives CASSPSQETQYF. Full variable domain (outside the CDR3, taken from reference TRBV19 and TRBJ2-5): DGGITQSPKYLFRKEGQNVTLSCEQNLNHDAMYWYRQDPGQGLRLIYYSQIVNDFQKGDIAEGYSVSREKKESFPLTVTSAQKNPTAFYLCASSPSQETQYFGPGTRLLVL.

This clone was seen only a few times. The V and J genes are TRBV6-1 and TRBJ2-3; 11 bases map to TRBD2. Per the germline V gene, CDR1 is MNHNS and CDR2 is SASEGT. V lost 3 bases and J lost 1; bases outside the gene matches: 9. There are 18 residues in the CDR3. Here the CDR3 DNA reads TGTGCCAGCAGTGAGCTAGCGGGGGGCCTAGGAGGCACAGATACGCAGTATTTT. Protein sequence: CASSELAGGLGGTDTQYF.

This clone has only a few counts. V is TRBV5-1 and J is TRBJ1-3, with unresolved D. Trimming left V 4 bases short and J 2 bases short, with 4 bases between. Germline V gene lookup returns CDR1 SGHRS and CDR2 YFSETQ. This CDR3 has 12 amino acids. The CDR3 loop is CASSETGNTIYF. The DNA for the CDR3 is TGCGCCAGCAGCGAGACTGGAAACACCATATATTTT.

The chain combines TRBV29-1 with TRBJ2-3; 9 bases align to TRBD2. The CDR3 is 16 residues long. Losses at the gene ends were 7 bases for V and 4 bases for J; bases not matched to a gene: 15. Germline values: CDR1 SQVTM, CDR2 ANQGSEA. This CDR3 is CSAHSKRAGGADTQYF. Written as DNA, the CDR3 is TGCAGCGCACACTCCAAACGAGCGGGAGGAGCAGATACGCAGTATTTT.

This clone was detected a few times. The chain couples TRBV6-1 to TRBJ2-2, with 11 bases matching TRBD1. The germline V gene encodes CDR1 MNHNS and CDR2 SASEGT. CDR3 size: 15 residues. V gave up 4 bases and J gave up 3 bases; unmatched junction bases: 1. This CDR3 reads CASSGTGGDTGELFF. The CDR3 bases are TGTGCCAGCAGTGGGACAGGGGGCGACACCGGGGAGCTGTTTTTT.

The chain joins TRBV11-2 to TRBJ2-7; the D is unclear. The length of the CDR3 is 11 residues. The V and J ends lost 2 bases and 5 bases respectively, with 4 bases between them. Germline loops: CDR1 SGHAT, CDR2 FQNNGV. CDR3: CASSLSDEQYF. Written as DNA, the CDR3 is TGTGCCAGCAGCTTATCGGACGAGCAGTACTTC.

V usage is TRBV19 and J usage is TRBJ1-5; the D gene is possibly TRBD1 (5 bases). Germline values: CDR1 LNHDA, CDR2 SQIVND (reference sequence). Trimming stripped 1 base from V and 5 bases from J, with 15 bases between. The CDR3 length is 16 residues. The CDR3 here is CASSIVAGLGDQPQHF. Written as DNA, the CDR3 is TGTGCCAGTAGTATAGTTGCGGGGCTGGGGGATCAGCCCCAGCATTTT.

V is TRBV19 and J is TRBJ2-7; 10 nucleotides line up with TRBD2. The germline V gene encodes CDR1 LNHDA and CDR2 SQIVND (reference sequence). V shed 4 bases and J 0 bases; nucleotides not matched to a gene: 6. The CDR3 length is 16 residues. CDR3 region: CASSNGLAVSSYEQYF. The CDR3 nucleotides read TGTGCCAGTAGTAATGGACTAGCGGTAAGCTCCTACGAGCAGTACTTC.

The rearrangement links TRBV6-5 to TRBJ1-6; D remains ambiguous. This CDR3 has 13 amino acids. V was shortened by 0 bases and J by 13 bases, with 10 bases between the two germline ends. Germline V gene lookup returns CDR1 MNHEY and CDR2 SVGAGI. CDR3 sequence reads: CASSYSRGEPLHF. The CDR3 region has the DNA TGTGCCAGCAGTTACTCCCGGGGTGAGCCCCTCCACTTT.

The chain joins TRBV10-2 to TRBJ2-1; the D is unclear. Deletions cut 4 bases from V and 6 bases from J, with 10 bases between. The CDR3 is 13 amino acids. CDR1 is WSHSY and CDR2 is SAAADI in the germline V gene. CDR3 in DNA: TGCGCCAGCAGTGTTGGAGTTATCAATGAGCAGTTCTTC. It encodes CASSVGVINEQFF.

The rearrangement links TRBV6-5 to TRBJ2-7; tentative D call: TRBD2 (5 bases). This CDR3 region has 14 residues. In germline, CDR1 is MNHEY, CDR2 SVGAGI. The germline V and J ends were trimmed by 6 bases and 0 bases, with 12 bases remaining between them. CDR3 protein: CASSRQRSSYEQYF. In nucleotides, the CDR3 is TGTGCCAGCAGCCGGCAGCGGAGCTCCTACGAGCAGTACTTC.

As regards this clone: The junction shows a germline mismatch at one end, possibly a read error. The chain recombines TRBV2 with TRBJ2-5; no clear D. The CDR3 runs to 11 residues. Germline lookup yields CDR1 SNHLY and CDR2 FYNNEI. In DNA form, the CDR3 reads TGTGCCAGCAGTAACCAGGAGACCCAGTACTTC. This codes for CASSNQETQYF.

This clone showed up just a few times. The chain couples TRBV5-6 to TRBJ2-3, with D possibly matching TRBD2 (5 bases). V lost 1 base and J lost 8, with 11 bases in between. This CDR3 has 13 amino acids. Germline V CDR1 and CDR2: SGHDT, YYEEEE. The CDR3 bases are TGTGCCAGCAGCTTGTATCGGGGTGGTACGCAGTATTTT. Protein: CASSLYRGGTQYF.

J is TRBJ1-4 and V is TRBV7-6, with 10 bases aligning to TRBD1. Germline CDR1 reads SGHVS; CDR2 reads FNYEAQ. V dropped 6 bases and J dropped 3; count of bases not matched to a gene: 16. The CDR3 is made up of 19 amino acids. The CDR3 region has the DNA TGTGCCAGCAGTTTCACGAGATCGACAGGGGGCTTGGCTAATGAAAAACTGTTTTTT. Translating it yields CASSFTRSTGGLANEKLFF.

The sample holds one count of this clone. The rearrangement uses TRBV29-1 and TRBJ2-7, with a possible D match to TRBD2 (6 bases). The germline V and J ends were trimmed by 6 bases and 5 bases, with 14 bases remaining between them. This CDR3 spans 12 amino acids. Per germline, CDR1 SQVTM and CDR2 ANQGSEA. This CDR3 reads CSVRENRDEQYF. Written as DNA, the CDR3 is TGCAGCGTCCGGGAGAACCGGGACGAGCAGTACTTC.